Shown below are 16 T cell receptor beta chains from a single sample sequenced in a study of vaccination effects on CD4 cells after COVID-19. Their antigens are not known. Profiled with immunoSEQ multiplex PCR; TCRdb holds only in-frame clones, not every one. Of about 45,000 clones listed, 72% are singletons. On day 10 of culture, CD4+ T cells were separated out. Participants each got two BNT162b2 or mRNA-1273 vaccine doses. The specimen comprised CD4+ T cells from PBMCs cultured without peptide, sampled after COVID-19 vaccination. The receptor source for this set is a human donor who received a COVID-19 vaccine.

The CDR3 nucleotides read TGCGCCAGCAGCCGTAGACTTTATAGCGGGGGGGCCGATGAGCAGTTCTTC. It specifies CASSRRLYSGGADEQFF. The rearrangement links TRBV4-1 to TRBJ2-1; the match to TRBD2 covers 11 bases. Germline assignment: CDR1 MGHRA and CDR2 YSYEKL. The CDR3 is 17 residues long. The V segment lost 4 bases and the J segment 8 bases; nucleotides outside the gene matches: 13.

This chain joins TRBV19 and TRBJ1-1, with a weak D call TRBD1 (6 bases). Trimming removed 5 bases at V and 3 bases at J, with 10 bases between. Germline V lookup: CDR1 LNHDA, CDR2 SQIVND (reference sequence). The CDR3 contains 13 residues. The CDR3 region is CASSVKGDTEAFF. In nucleotides, the CDR3 is TGTGCCAGTAGTGTAAAGGGGGACACTGAAGCTTTCTTT.

V gene TRBV19 combines with J gene TRBJ1-5; 8 bases line up with TRBD1. J was trimmed by 2 bases and V by 6 bases; bases with no gene match: 0. CDR1 is LNHDA and CDR2 is SQIVND in the germline V gene (reference sequence). This CDR3 is built from 13 residues. CDR3 residues: CASRDRGNQPQHF. Here the CDR3 DNA reads TGTGCCAGTAGGGACAGGGGCAATCAGCCCCAGCATTTT.

This clone was seen a few times. J is TRBJ1-6 and V is TRBV11-2, with D perhaps TRBD1 (5 bases). Trimming left V 6 bases short and J 9 bases short, with 21 bases between. The germline CDR1 and CDR2 sequences are SGHAT and FQNNGV. This CDR3 region has 16 residues. The CDR3 DNA reads TGTGCCAGCAGGGAGGGACGACATACGCTGTTTTCACCCCTCCACTTT. As protein: CASREGRHTLFSPLHF.

This clone was observed a few times. The CDR3 DNA reads as TGCAGTGCTAGTTCCTACTCCTACGAGCAGTACTTC. This gives the protein CSASSYSYEQYF. This sequence joins TRBV20-1 and TRBJ2-7; D uncertain. Germline V CDR1 and CDR2: DFQATT, SNEGSKA (reference sequence). This CDR3 is 12 amino acids long. V dropped 3 bases and J dropped 0 bases, with 6 bases sitting between them.

The table lists this clone with a few counts. The chain has TRBV4-2 and TRBJ1-1; unclear D gene. The CDR3 runs to 14 residues. CDR1 LGHNA and CDR2 YNFKEQ come from the germline V gene. V was cut by 0 bases and J by 7 bases, with 12 bases left in between. CDR3 bases: TGTGCCAGCAGCCAAGATCTTTCACAGTATGAAGCTTTCTTT. It encodes CASSQDLSQYEAFF.

The genes are TRBV7-9 and TRBJ2-3, with 8 bases matching TRBD1. This CDR3 is 15 amino acids long. Germline assignment: CDR1 SEHNR and CDR2 FQNEAQ (reference sequence). After removal of 3 bases from V and 9 bases from J, the junction contained 11 bases not matched to a gene. CDR3 loop: CASSFMDREGRTQYF. CDR3 DNA sequence: TGTGCCAGCAGCTTCATGGACAGGGAAGGAAGGACGCAGTATTTT. The complete variable domain, with remaining parts taken from reference TRBV7-9 and TRBJ2-3, reads DTGVSQNPRHKITKRGQNVTFRCDPISEHNRLYWYRQTLGQGPEFLTYFQNEAQLEKSRLLSDRFSAERPKGSFSTLEIQRTEQGDSAMYLCASSFMDREGRTQYFGPGTRLTVL.

This chain joins TRBV4-2 and TRBJ1-2; D is possibly TRBD1 (6 bases). The CDR3 is made up of 15 amino acids. Germline CDR1 reads LGHNA; CDR2 reads YNFKEQ. Deletions cut 1 base from V and 3 bases from J, with 12 bases between. The CDR3 DNA follows: TGTGCCAGCAGCCAAGGGGGCAGGACAGACTATGGCTACACCTTC. Amino acids: CASSQGGRTDYGYTF.

The chain uses TRBV29-1 and TRBJ1-6, with D maybe TRBD1 (5 bases). CDR1 and CDR2 from the germline V gene are SQVTM and ANQGSEA. This CDR3 is built from 13 residues. Trimming took off 4 bases at V and 8 bases at J, with 12 bases between the two ends. The CDR3 nucleotides are TGCAGCGTTGCCGTGGACAAGGATTCACCCCTCCACTTT. Translating it yields CSVAVDKDSPLHF. Full variable domain (outside the CDR3, taken from reference TRBV29-1 and TRBJ1-6): SAVISQKPSRDICQRGTSLTIQCQVDSQVTMMFWYRQQPGQSLTLIATANQGSEATYESGFVIDKFPISRPNLTFSTLTVSNMSPEDSSIYLCSVAVDKDSPLHFGNGTRLTVT.

The chain links TRBV23-1 to TRBJ2-1, with D possibly being TRBD1 (5 bases). TRBV23-1 is given ORF status, its function remaining uncertain. V gave up 3 bases and J gave up 8 bases, with 17 bases separating them. The CDR3 contains 15 residues. As DNA, the CDR3 is TGCGCCAGCAGTCAGCAGGACAACTGTCGGGATGAGCAGTTCTTC. Protein product: CASSQQDNCRDEQFF.

This chain joins TRBV11-1 and TRBJ2-7; 10 bases map to TRBD2. The V and J ends lost 3 bases and 6 bases, in that order; junction bases with no gene match: 5. CDR1 is SGHAT, CDR2 FQDESV, per germline (reference sequence). The CDR3 covers 14 residues. The CDR3 region has the DNA TGTGCCAGCAGCTTTGCTAGCGGGAGAAGCGAGCAGTACTTC. Translating it yields CASSFASGRSEQYF.

Comment on this clone: Germline and junction disagree at one end, which may indicate a read error. This rearrangement joins TRBV18 to TRBJ2-1, with a tentative D call TRBD2 (5 bases). CDR1 and CDR2 (germline): KGHSH, LQKENI. The CDR3 length is 13 residues. For the CDR3, the DNA is TGTGCCAGCTCGCCACTAGTCTCCGATGAGCAGTTCTTC. It codes for CASSPLVSDEQFF.

This chain links TRBV30 with TRBJ2-6; 9 bases are shared with TRBD1. The V and J ends lost 4 bases and 8 bases, in that order; junction bases with no gene match: 15. Germline CDR1 and CDR2: GTSNPN and SVGIG (reference sequence). The CDR3 spans 17 residues. CDR3 in DNA: TGTGCCTGGAACATACGAGGGATCACAGGGGGCACCAACGTCCTGACTTTC. The encoded protein is CAWNIRGITGGTNVLTF.

This chain joins TRBV4-1 and TRBJ2-6; D perhaps matches TRBD1 (5 bases). This CDR3 is built from 21 residues. Trimming removed 2 bases from V and 0 bases from J, with 23 bases in between. Germline V gene sequence: CDR1 MGHRA, CDR2 YSYEKL. The CDR3 here is CASSQPPSRQRTRSGANVLTF. CDR3 coding DNA: TGCGCCAGCAGCCAACCCCCGAGCCGACAGAGAACGCGCTCTGGGGCCAACGTCCTGACTTTC.

This clone occurred once. The chain uses TRBV10-3 and TRBJ2-1; 7 bases are a match to TRBD1. Germline trimming cut 0 bases from V and 7 bases from J; bases unmatched to any gene: 12. The CDR3 length is 17 residues. The germline gives CDR1 ENHRY, CDR2 SYGVKD. CDR3 residues: CAISESKGALGRNEQFF. As DNA, the CDR3 is TGTGCCATCAGTGAGTCAAAGGGGGCGTTGGGACGTAATGAGCAGTTCTTC.

Only a few counts were recorded for this clone. This chain connects TRBV7-2 to TRBJ1-2; D is ambiguous. Germline loops: CDR1 SGHTA, CDR2 FQGNSA. This CDR3 spans 14 amino acids. V lost 1 base and J lost 1, with 7 bases in between. The CDR3 loop is CASSLDPINYGYTF. In DNA, the CDR3 is TGTGCCAGCAGCTTAGACCCGATTAACTATGGCTACACCTTC.